These 15 T cell receptor beta chains came from one sample sequenced in a study of cytomegalovirus exposure and HLA in healthy donors. Only in-frame clones appear in the TCRdb table, and some are missing; sequencing was by immunoSEQ multiplex PCR. Found here are about 150,000 clones, more than 70% of them singletons; the top ten hold roughly 2.1%. The sequencing input was PBMCs. These receptors came from a human donor in good health.

In its sample, this clone was seen once. J is TRBJ1-4 and V is TRBV7-6; unclear D gene. V was shortened by 5 bases and J by 0 bases, with 10 bases between the two germline ends. The CDR3 totals 15 residues. The germline V gene encodes CDR1 SGHVS and CDR2 FNYEAQ. This CDR3 is CASSPGFTTNEKLFF. The CDR3 DNA reads TGTGCCAGCAGCCCGGGTTTCACAACTAATGAAAAACTGTTTTTT.

The V and J genes are TRBV7-3 and TRBJ1-3; no reliable D call. The CDR3 is 13 amino acids. Per the germline V gene, CDR1 is SGHTA and CDR2 is FQGTGA. V was shortened by 5 bases and J by 1 base, with 6 bases between the two germline ends. The CDR3 is CASSPQSGNTIYF. Here the CDR3 DNA reads TGTGCCAGCAGCCCACAGTCTGGAAACACCATATATTTT.

The chain couples TRBV5-1 to TRBJ2-7; 10 bases line up with TRBD1. Germline CDR1 is SGHRS and CDR2 is YFSETQ. V gave up 2 bases and J gave up 4 bases; unmatched junction bases: 6. The CDR3 loop spans 15 amino acids. The DNA for the CDR3 is TGCGCCAGCAGCTTTGATGGGACAGGGGCTTACGAGCAGTACTTC. Translation: CASSFDGTGAYEQYF.

The CDR3 DNA follows: TGTGCCAGCAGTTTATTCAAGGGGACTAATGAAAAACTGTTTTTT. This sequence encodes CASSLFKGTNEKLFF. The chain links TRBV27 to TRBJ1-4; TRBD1 is a possible D gene (5 bases). V lost 1 base, J lost 2 bases, and 8 bases lay in between. Germline-derived CDR1 and CDR2 are MNHEY and SMNVEV (reference sequence). The CDR3 has 15 amino acids.

The genes are TRBV20-1 and TRBJ2-2; possible D gene TRBD1, 6 bases. CDR1 and CDR2 (germline): DFQATT, SNEGSKA (reference sequence). CDR3 length: 10 residues. Trimming pared 5 bases from V and 8 bases from J, leaving 6 bases between. The CDR3 bases are TGCAGTGCTCAGGGGGGGGAGCTGTTTTTT. It yields the protein CSAQGGELFF.

This sequence joins TRBV7-9 and TRBJ2-7; perhaps TRBD1 as D (6 bases). The CDR3 has 13 amino acids. V lost 4 bases, J lost 3 bases, and 10 bases lay in between. Germline V lookup: CDR1 SEHNR, CDR2 FQNEAQ (reference sequence). For the CDR3, the DNA is TGTGCCAGCAGCTCAAACAGGGACTACGAGCAGTACTTC. Protein: CASSSNRDYEQYF.

The V gene is TRBV19, the J gene TRBJ1-2; 8 bases are shared with TRBD1. CDR1 LNHDA and CDR2 SQIVND come from the germline V gene (reference sequence). This CDR3 has 15 residues. The ends lost 2 bases at V and 4 bases at J; junction bases unmatched: 6. The CDR3: CASSIQTGDPYGYTF. The CDR3 nucleotides are TGTGCCAGTAGTATACAGACAGGGGATCCCTATGGCTACACCTTC. Drawing the rest from reference TRBV19 and TRBJ1-2, the complete variable domain is DGGITQSPKYLFRKEGQNVTLSCEQNLNHDAMYWYRQDPGQGLRLIYYSQIVNDFQKGDIAEGYSVSREKKESFPLTVTSAQKNPTAFYLCASSIQTGDPYGYTFGSGTRLTVV.

This clone was detected only a few times. The chain couples TRBV14 to TRBJ1-2, with TRBD1 as a possible D gene (6 bases). Germline V gives CDR1 SGHDN, CDR2 FVKESK. V lost 2 bases, J lost 3 bases, and 13 bases lay in between. This CDR3 is 15 amino acids long. The CDR3 loop is CASSQPGARYYGYTF. The CDR3 DNA is TGTGCCAGCAGCCAACCAGGGGCGCGTTACTATGGCTACACCTTC.

The chain is built from TRBV13 and TRBJ2-3; no definite D call. Germline CDR1 PRHDT, CDR2 FYEKMQ (reference sequence). The CDR3 extends over 12 amino acids. Trimming took off 4 bases at V and 2 bases at J, with 4 bases between the two ends. This CDR3 reads CASSSNTDTQYF. The CDR3, as DNA: TGTGCCAGCAGCTCCAACACAGATACGCAGTATTTT.

This clone was detected ten times or more. The chain links TRBV6-6 to TRBJ1-1; D ambiguous. Germline values: CDR1 MNHNY, CDR2 SVGAGI (reference sequence). Trimming stripped 1 base from V and 4 bases from J, with 7 bases between. The CDR3 runs to 13 residues. The CDR3 region has the DNA TGTGCCAGCAGTTACTTACAGCCCACTGAAGCTTTCTTT. It is translated as CASSYLQPTEAFF.

V usage is TRBV19 and J usage is TRBJ1-5; D may be TRBD1 (5 bases). CDR1 and CDR2 (germline): LNHDA, SQIVND (reference sequence). The CDR3 length is 16 residues. Trimming removed 4 bases at V and 3 bases at J, with 16 bases between. The CDR3 DNA reads as TGTGCCAGTAGTAGCTTCGCAGGGTCTCTCAATCAGCCCCAGCATTTT. As protein: CASSSFAGSLNQPQHF.

V usage is TRBV7-9 and J usage is TRBJ1-5; 9 nucleotides agree with TRBD1. Per the germline V gene, CDR1 is SEHNR and CDR2 is FQNEAQ (reference sequence). Unmatched junction bases numbered 7, after V lost 6 bases and J lost 7 bases. CDR3 length: 14 residues. CDR3 sequence (DNA): TGTGCCAGCAGTCCTTCACAGGGGGCGCAGCCCCAGCATTTT. Translated: CASSPSQGAQPQHF.

This clone was seen once. The chain joins TRBV27 to TRBJ1-2, with TRBD1 identical over 7 bases. V gave up 5 bases and J gave up 2 bases; unmatched junction bases: 11. Germline V gene lookup returns CDR1 MNHEY and CDR2 SMNVEV (reference sequence). The length of the CDR3 is 16 residues. CDR3 residues: CASSRQGVAVNYGYTF. The CDR3 nucleotides read TGTGCCAGCAGTCGACAGGGAGTCGCGGTGAACTATGGCTACACCTTC.

The rearrangement uses TRBV29-1 and TRBJ1-1; a weak D match, TRBD1 (5 bases). V was trimmed by 4 bases and J by 9 bases, leaving 12 bases between them. CDR1 and CDR2 from the germline V gene are SQVTM and ANQGSEA. The CDR3 loop spans 11 amino acids. CDR3 residues: CSVGSGQKAFF. CDR3 DNA sequence: TGCAGCGTTGGATCAGGGCAGAAAGCTTTCTTT. Full variable domain (missing parts from reference TRBV29-1 and TRBJ1-1): SAVISQKPSRDICQRGTSLTIQCQVDSQVTMMFWYRQQPGQSLTLIATANQGSEATYESGFVIDKFPISRPNLTFSTLTVSNMSPEDSSIYLCSVGSGQKAFFGQGTRLTVV.

This chain connects TRBV5-1 to TRBJ1-5, with D tentatively TRBD1 (5 bases). Trimming took 4 bases from V and 0 from J, leaving 11 bases between them. Germline V gene data show CDR1 as SGHRS and CDR2 as YFSETQ. CDR3 length: 15 residues. This CDR3 reads CASSLEGHSNQPQHF. The CDR3 region has the DNA TGCGCCAGCAGCCTGGAAGGACATAGCAATCAGCCCCAGCATTTT. The whole variable domain, remainder taken from reference TRBV5-1 and TRBJ1-5, is KAGVTQTPRYLIKTRGQQVTLSCSPISGHRSVSWYQQTPGQGLQFLFEYFSETQRNKGNFPGRFSGRQFSNSRSEMNVSTLELGDSALYLCASSLEGHSNQPQHFGDGTRLSIL.